Each of the 2 T cell receptor beta chains below was sequenced from the same sample in a study of OX40 agonist ivuxolimab in advanced cancers. The library was built by means of the immunoSEQ multiplex PCR assay. Here the immuneACCESS table is served through TCRdb, limited to in-frame sequences with V and J called. Missing clones are a known gap in these copies; in checked studies unresolved V genes cover under half, and the rest lacks a known reason. Across this sample there are approximately 55,000 clones, with around 90% seen only once. Around 15% of the sample goes to the ten largest clones. This sample comprised CD4+ or CD8+ T cells sorted from blood, obtained in a trial of the OX40 agonist ivuxolimab. Receptors were obtained from an adult with an advanced solid tumor such as melanoma, head and neck, liver or kidney cancer.

The chain is built from TRBV14 and TRBJ2-3, with D perhaps matching TRBD2 (6 bases). Per the germline V gene, CDR1 is SGHDN and CDR2 is FVKESK. V lost 1 base to trimming and J lost 9 bases, with 11 bases between them. This CDR3 is 13 amino acids long. CDR3 DNA: TGTGCCAGCAGCCAAGTGGGACTCGGGACGCAGTATTTT. It is translated as CASSQVGLGTQYF.

This clone appeared a single time. The CDR3 reads CASSPDLLASNEQFF. Written as DNA, the CDR3 is TGTGCCAGCAGCCCAGACCTGTTGGCTTCCAATGAGCAGTTCTTC. The genes are TRBV11-2 and TRBJ2-1; D is unresolved. Looked up from germline, CDR1 is SGHAT and CDR2 is FQNNGV. The CDR3 runs 15 residues. V dropped 5 bases and J dropped 6 bases, with 17 bases sitting between them. The full variable domain, rest sourced from reference TRBV11-2 and TRBJ2-1, is EAGVAQSPRYKIIEKRQSVAFWCNPISGHATLYWYQQILGQGPKLLIQFQNNGVVDDSQLPKDRFSAERLKGVDSTLKIQPAKLEDSAVYLCASSPDLLASNEQFFGPGTRLTVL.